This TCR beta chain derives from a study of long-term antiretroviral therapy in people with HIV. The study's findings and limits: The repertoire was dominated at all time points by clones expanded before ART.

The CDR3 contains 14 residues. The germline V gene has CDR1 MNHEY and CDR2 SVGAGI. The V and J ends lost 6 bases and 10 bases, in that order; junction bases with no gene match: 4. With regard to this clone: Antigen: not known.

Every donor had one or more pre-ART and two or more post-ART PBMC samples. The assay used was immunoSEQ (version v3.0), run at survey level. Per sample, sequencing targeted roughly 35,000-50,000 T-cell genomes. Using immunoSEQ multiplex PCR, the repertoire was profiled, and TCRdb retains in-frame clones only, with some absent. The sample has roughly 26,000 clones, 85% to 95% seen once. The TCR comes from a woman in her forties or fifties with HIV. J is TRBJ2-1 and V is TRBV6-5; 15 bases fit TRBD2. This specimen was unsorted PBMCs, taken 4.9 years after starting antiretroviral therapy. CDR3 in amino acids: CASSSGLAGGEQFF. The CDR3 region has the DNA TGTGCCAGCAGCAGTGGACTAGCGGGAGGGGAGCAGTTCTTC.